This entry concerns a single T cell receptor (beta chain). These data come from a study of blood T cell repertoires in COVID-19. Per the germline V gene, CDR1 is LGHNA and CDR2 is YSLEER. The J segment lost 8 bases and the V segment lost 0 bases, leaving 7 bases of the junction unmatched. This CDR3 comprises 15 residues. Assay used: immunoSEQ multiplex PCR; TCRdb lists only in-frame clones, some missing. The sample contains 150,000 to 200,000 clones, roughly nine tenths of which appear only once. The rearrangement uses TRBV4-3 and TRBJ1-2; 9 bases are a match to TRBD1. Sequenced input: peripheral blood. This clonotype originated in a man aged 18 to 30 who had recovered from COVID-19. The CDR3, as DNA: TGCGCCAGCAGCCAAGATATAGGACAGGGGCGCGGCTACACCTTC. This encodes CASSQDIGQGRGYTF.